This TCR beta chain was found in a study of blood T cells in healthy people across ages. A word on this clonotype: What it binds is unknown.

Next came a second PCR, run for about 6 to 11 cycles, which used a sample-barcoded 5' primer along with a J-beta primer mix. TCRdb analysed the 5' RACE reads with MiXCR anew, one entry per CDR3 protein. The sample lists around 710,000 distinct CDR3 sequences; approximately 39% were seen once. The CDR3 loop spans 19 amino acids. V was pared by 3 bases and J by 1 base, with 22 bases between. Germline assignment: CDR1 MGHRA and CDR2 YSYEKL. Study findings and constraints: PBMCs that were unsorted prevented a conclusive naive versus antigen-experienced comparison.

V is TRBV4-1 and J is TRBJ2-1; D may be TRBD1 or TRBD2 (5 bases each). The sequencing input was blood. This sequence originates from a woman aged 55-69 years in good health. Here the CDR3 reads CASSHQERSRDPSYNEQFF. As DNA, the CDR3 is TGCGCCAGCAGCCATCAGGAAAGGAGCAGGGACCCGTCCTACAATGAGCAGTTCTTC.